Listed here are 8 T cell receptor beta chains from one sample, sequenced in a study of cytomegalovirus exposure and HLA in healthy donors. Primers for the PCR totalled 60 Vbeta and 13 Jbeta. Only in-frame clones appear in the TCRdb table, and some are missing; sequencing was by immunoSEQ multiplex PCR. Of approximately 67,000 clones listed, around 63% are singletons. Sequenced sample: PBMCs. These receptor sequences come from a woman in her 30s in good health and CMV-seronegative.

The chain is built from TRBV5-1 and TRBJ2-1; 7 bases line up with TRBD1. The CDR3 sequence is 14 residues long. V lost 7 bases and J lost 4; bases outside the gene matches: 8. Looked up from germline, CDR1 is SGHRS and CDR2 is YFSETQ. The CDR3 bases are TGCGCCAGCGAAACCGGGACAGATTACAATGAGCAGTTCTTC. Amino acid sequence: CASETGTDYNEQFF.

As DNA, the CDR3 is TGTGCCAGCAGTTTAAGGAGGGGAAGAGAATACGAGCAGTACTTC. Encoded protein: CASSLRRGREYEQYF. The chain joins TRBV27 to TRBJ2-7, with D maybe TRBD2 (6 bases). The CDR3 covers 15 residues. The V end was cut by 2 bases, the J end by 4 bases, with 15 bases between. Germline CDR1 reads MNHEY; CDR2 reads SMNVEV (reference sequence).

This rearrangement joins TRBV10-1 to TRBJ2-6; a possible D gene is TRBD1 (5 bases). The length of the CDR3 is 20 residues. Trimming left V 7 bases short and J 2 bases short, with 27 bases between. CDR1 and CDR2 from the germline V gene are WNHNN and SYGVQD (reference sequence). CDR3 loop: CASTLVGPQDKSAGANVLTF. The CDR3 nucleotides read TGCGCCAGCACCTTGGTGGGGCCCCAGGACAAATCCGCTGGGGCCAACGTCCTGACTTTC.

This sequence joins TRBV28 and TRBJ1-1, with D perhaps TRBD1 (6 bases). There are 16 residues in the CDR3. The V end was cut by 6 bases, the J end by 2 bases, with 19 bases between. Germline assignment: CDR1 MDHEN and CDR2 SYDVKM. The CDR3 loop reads CASSDPSGTLNTEAFF. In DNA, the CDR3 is TGTGCCAGCAGCGATCCATCCGGGACACTTAACACTGAAGCTTTCTTT.

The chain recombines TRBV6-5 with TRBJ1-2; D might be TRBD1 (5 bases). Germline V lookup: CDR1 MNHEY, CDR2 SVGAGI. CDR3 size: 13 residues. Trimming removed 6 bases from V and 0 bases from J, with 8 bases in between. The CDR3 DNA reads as TGTGCCAGCAGCAGGACATCTAACTATGGCTACACCTTC. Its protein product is CASSRTSNYGYTF.

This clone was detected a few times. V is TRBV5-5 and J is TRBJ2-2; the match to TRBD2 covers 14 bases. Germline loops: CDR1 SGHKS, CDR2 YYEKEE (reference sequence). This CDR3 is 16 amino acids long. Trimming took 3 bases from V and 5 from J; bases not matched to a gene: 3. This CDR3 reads CASSWGLAGETGELFF. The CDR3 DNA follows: TGTGCCAGCAGCTGGGGACTAGCGGGGGAAACCGGGGAGCTGTTTTTT.

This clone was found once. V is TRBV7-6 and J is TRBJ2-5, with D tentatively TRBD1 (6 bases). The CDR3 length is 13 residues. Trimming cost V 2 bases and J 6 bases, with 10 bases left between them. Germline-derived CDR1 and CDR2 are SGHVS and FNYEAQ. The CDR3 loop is CASSLNRVKTQYF. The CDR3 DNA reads TGTGCCAGCAGCTTAAACAGGGTGAAGACCCAGTACTTC.

This CDR3 is CAWSVQVEQYF. The CDR3, as DNA: TGTGCCTGGAGTGTTCAGGTCGAGCAGTACTTC. The rearrangement uses TRBV30 and TRBJ2-7; D is uncertain. The V end was cut by 0 bases, the J end by 6 bases, with 6 bases between. The germline CDR1 and CDR2 sequences are GTSNPN and SVGIG (reference sequence). The CDR3 sequence is 11 residues long.